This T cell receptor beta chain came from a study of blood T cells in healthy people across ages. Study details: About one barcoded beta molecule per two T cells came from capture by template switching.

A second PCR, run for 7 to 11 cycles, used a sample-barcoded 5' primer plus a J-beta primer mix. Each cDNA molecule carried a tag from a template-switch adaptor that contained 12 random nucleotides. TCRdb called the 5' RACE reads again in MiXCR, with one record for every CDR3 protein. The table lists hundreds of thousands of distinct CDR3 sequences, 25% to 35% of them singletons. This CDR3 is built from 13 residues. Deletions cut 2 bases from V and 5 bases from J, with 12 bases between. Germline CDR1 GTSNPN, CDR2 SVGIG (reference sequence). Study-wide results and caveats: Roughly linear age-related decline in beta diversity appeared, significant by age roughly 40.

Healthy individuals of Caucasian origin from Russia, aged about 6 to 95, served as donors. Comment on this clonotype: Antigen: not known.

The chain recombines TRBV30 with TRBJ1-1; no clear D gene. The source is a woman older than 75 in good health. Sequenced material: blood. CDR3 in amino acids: CAWSPQERTEAFF. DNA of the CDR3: TGTGCCTGGAGTCCGCAGGAAAGAACTGAAGCTTTCTTT.